Presented here are 14 T cell receptor beta chains from one specimen sequenced in a study of blood T cell repertoires in COVID-19 (dated by TCRdb to between 2020 and 2021). The library relied on the immunoSEQ multiplex PCR assay. The clones in this table, taken by TCRdb from immuneACCESS, are in-frame only. Not every clone is retained; where verified, under half of the shortfall comes from an unresolved V gene, and the cause of the rest is unknown. Within this sample are about 130,000 clones, with over 70% of them counted one time only. 35% to 55% of the sample lies in the top ten. Sequencing was performed on peripheral blood. The origin of the receptors is a human donor in a cohort sampled during active COVID-19.

As for this clone: Other DNA sequences within the sample encode an identical CDR3. The chain is built from TRBV5-4 and TRBJ1-2; the match to TRBD1 covers 8 bases. Germline CDR1 reads SGHNT; CDR2 reads YYREEE (reference sequence). V shed 0 bases, J shed 8 bases, and the junction held 3 bases outside the gene matches. There are 13 residues in the CDR3. The CDR3 reads CASSLETGVGYTF. As DNA, the CDR3 is TGTGCCAGCAGCTTGGAGACAGGGGTCGGCTACACCTTC.

This clone was counted only a few times. The rearrangement uses TRBV29-1 and TRBJ1-2; D is uncertain. This CDR3 is built from 11 residues. Germline CDR1 and CDR2: SQVTM and ANQGSEA. V lost 7 bases, J lost 2 bases, and 8 bases lay in between. Here the CDR3 DNA reads TGCAGCGCCGGCCAGAACTATGGCTACACCTTC. Translating gives CSAGQNYGYTF.

The chain carries TRBV5-6 and TRBJ1-2; 7 positions match TRBD1. The CDR3 is made up of 15 amino acids. The V gene's germline CDR1 is SGHDT and CDR2 YYEEEE. With V trimmed by 4 bases and J by 4 bases, 10 bases remained unmatched. The CDR3 sequence: CASSLPDREIYGYTF. CDR3 nucleotides: TGTGCCAGCAGCCTACCAGACAGGGAAATCTATGGCTACACCTTC. Looking up the rest from reference TRBV5-6 and TRBJ1-2 gives the full variable domain: DAGVTQSPTHLIKTRGQQVTLRCSPKSGHDTVSWYQQALGQGPQFIFQYYEEEERQRGNFPDRFSGHQFPNYSSELNVNALLLGDSALYLCASSLPDREIYGYTFGSGTRLTVV.

The chain employs TRBV18 and TRBJ2-5; 7 bases map to TRBD2. With 3 bases clipped from V and 1 base from J, the junction kept 11 bases outside the gene matches. Per germline, CDR1 KGHSH and CDR2 LQKENI. The CDR3 sequence is 17 residues long. The CDR3 nucleotides read TGTGCCAGCTCACCCCTCCCTCCGACTAGCAGCCAAGAGACCCAGTACTTC. Protein sequence: CASSPLPPTSSQETQYF.

The gene calls are TRBV6-2 or TRBV6-3 and TRBJ1-1, with TRBD1 identical over 10 bases. The J segment lost 1 base and the V segment lost 2 bases, leaving 4 bases of the junction unmatched. This CDR3 has 16 residues. The germline V gene encodes CDR1 MNHEY and CDR2 SVGEGT. CDR3: CASSYRGQGRNTEAFF. In nucleotides, the CDR3 is TGTGCCAGCAGTTACCGGGGACAGGGGAGGAACACTGAAGCTTTCTTT.

The V and J genes are TRBV7-2 and TRBJ2-2; D call uncertain. Germline lookup yields CDR1 SGHTA and CDR2 FQGNSA. The CDR3 runs 13 residues. V lost 3 bases to trimming and J lost 2 bases, with 4 bases between them. CDR3 protein: CASSFVNTGELFF. Here the CDR3 DNA reads TGTGCCAGCAGCTTCGTAAACACCGGGGAGCTGTTTTTT.

The V and J genes are TRBV11-2 and TRBJ2-4, with TRBD1 identical over 9 bases. CDR1 is SGHAT and CDR2 is FQNNGV in the germline V gene. J was trimmed by 7 bases and V by 2 bases; bases with no gene match: 6. The CDR3 length is 15 residues. The CDR3 spells CASSLWVQGANIQYF. In nucleotides, the CDR3 is TGTGCCAGCAGCTTATGGGTACAGGGGGCGAACATTCAGTACTTC.

This clone was counted only a few times. The rearrangement links TRBV7-2 to TRBJ1-2, with 7 bases identical to TRBD1. The germline gives CDR1 SGHTA, CDR2 FQGNSA. Trimming cost V 4 bases and J 7 bases; bases outside gene matches: 9. There are 14 residues in the CDR3. The chain's CDR3 is CASSYSGQAGGYTF. In DNA form, the CDR3 reads TGTGCCAGCAGCTACTCCGGACAGGCGGGTGGCTACACCTTC.

The chain carries TRBV18 and TRBJ1-1; unclear D gene. This CDR3 is 14 amino acids long. Trimming shortened V by 3 bases and J by 4 bases, and 12 bases separated the two germline ends. Germline V gives CDR1 KGHSH, CDR2 LQKENI. The CDR3 DNA sequence: TGTGCCAGCTCACCCCAATTCAGGATCACTGAAGCTTTCTTT. It yields the protein CASSPQFRITEAFF.

As DNA, the CDR3 is TGTGCCAGCAGCGTAGGCGGAAACCACAATCAGCCCCAGCATTTT. Translation gives CASSVGGNHNQPQHF. The chain employs TRBV9 and TRBJ1-5, with unresolved D. CDR3 length: 15 amino acids. Germline CDR1 is SGDLS and CDR2 is YYNGEE. V lost 0 bases to trimming and J lost 3 bases, with 10 bases between them.

The chain links TRBV3-1 (or the pseudogene TRBV3-2) to TRBJ2-1; D perhaps matches TRBD2 (6 bases). With 0 bases removed from V and 10 bases from J, the gap between germline ends came to 19 bases. This CDR3 has 16 amino acids. The germline V gene encodes CDR1 LGHDT and CDR2 YNNKEL (reference sequence). CDR3 residues: CASSQDALSSASEQFF. As DNA, the CDR3 is TGTGCCAGCAGCCAAGATGCGCTCTCTAGCGCATCGGAGCAGTTCTTC.

J is TRBJ1-1 and V is TRBV15, with 10 bases that match TRBD1. The CDR3 is made up of 15 amino acids. CDR1 LNHNV and CDR2 YYDKDF come from the germline V gene (reference sequence). V shed 2 bases, J shed 4 bases, and the junction held 4 bases outside the gene matches. The CDR3, as DNA: TGTGCCACCAGCAGACTCAGGACAGGGGGCACTGAAGCTTTCTTT. Translating it yields CATSRLRTGGTEAFF.

V and J are TRBV10-3 and TRBJ2-3; TRBD1 aligns across 8 bases. Germline V gene data show CDR1 as ENHRY and CDR2 as SYGVKD. The CDR3 runs 15 residues. V lost 2 bases and J lost 2; bases outside the gene matches: 3. The CDR3 nucleotides read TGTGCCATCAGTGAGCCGGGACAGGCCACAGATACGCAGTATTTT. Protein sequence: CAISEPGQATDTQYF.

The chain combines TRBV7-2 with TRBJ2-6; TRBD1 aligns across 9 bases. CDR1 and CDR2 from the germline V gene are SGHTA and FQGNSA. The CDR3 consists of 17 residues. V lost 1 base to trimming and J lost 4 bases; unmatched junction nucleotides: 5. The DNA for the CDR3 is TGTGCCAGCAGCTTAGGGACAGGGGTTTTGGGGGCCAACGTCCTGACTTTC. This translates into CASSLGTGVLGANVLTF.